The 16 T cell receptor beta chains below were found in one sample sequenced in a study of T cells in Graves' hyperthyroidism and ophthalmopathy. TCR beta CDR3 region amplification was performed from RNA transcripts. Initially, a first-round RT-PCR of the TCR CDR3 employed the HTBI primer set. Using its own MiXCR run on the multiplex PCR reads, TCRdb lists one record per CDR3 protein. The sample contains a few hundred thousand distinct CDR3 sequences, 15% to 17% of which appear only once. Sequenced sample: blood. These receptor sequences come from a woman aged 18-35 years with Graves' hyperthyroidism that later progressed to Graves' ophthalmopathy.

The chain recombines TRBV7-9 with TRBJ2-1; D is perhaps TRBD2 (7 bases). V lost 2 bases and J lost 5, with 10 bases in between. CDR1 is SEHNR and CDR2 is FQNEAQ in the germline V gene (reference sequence). This CDR3 is built from 14 residues. CDR3 nucleotide sequence: TGTGCCAGCAGCTTAAGGGGGACTAACAATGAGCAGTTCTTC. Its protein is CASSLRGTNNEQFF.

This clonotype was recorded once. V gene TRBV9 combines with J gene TRBJ2-2, with D perhaps matching TRBD1 or TRBD2 (5 bases each). Germline V gene lookup returns CDR1 SGDLS and CDR2 YYNGEE. The CDR3 has 14 amino acids. V shed 7 bases and J shed 3 bases, with 13 bases lying between them. CDR3 nucleotides: TGTGCCAGCCGAGGTAGGGGAGACACCGGGGAGCTGTTTTTT. Protein product: CASRGRGDTGELFF.

This clonotype was observed a few times. The chain couples TRBV29-1 to TRBJ2-7; D is unresolved. V lost 6 bases, J lost 6 bases, and 21 bases lay in between. There are 14 residues in the CDR3. Germline values: CDR1 SQVTM, CDR2 ANQGSEA. The CDR3, as DNA: TGCAGCGTCGTTGTACCCCCTGGGCGAGGCGAGCAGTACTTC. Protein product: CSVVVPPGRGEQYF.

The chain carries TRBV12-3 or TRBV12-4 and TRBJ2-3; no definite D call. V lost 2 bases to trimming and J lost 12 bases, with 27 bases between them. This CDR3 has 17 amino acids. This CDR3 reads CASSLTTHPRLVTLQYF. CDR3 nucleotides: TGTGCCAGCAGTTTAACCACCCACCCCCGCTTAGTAACCCTCCAGTATTTT.

This clonotype showed up many times. This chain connects TRBV18 to TRBJ2-1; the D gene is possibly TRBD2 (6 bases). V lost 2 bases and J lost 2, with 10 bases in between. Germline V lookup: CDR1 KGHSH, CDR2 LQKENI. The CDR3 runs to 15 residues. This CDR3 is CASSPRRVAYNEQFF. As DNA, the CDR3 is TGTGCCAGCTCACCAAGGAGGGTGGCCTACAATGAGCAGTTCTTC.

The J gene is TRBJ2-1, the V gene TRBV10-3; TRBD2 is a possible D gene (5 bases). V was shortened by 0 bases and J by 4 bases, with 13 bases between the two germline ends. The CDR3 totals 16 residues. Germline values: CDR1 ENHRY, CDR2 SYGVKD. CDR3 region: CAISESRRTLYNEQFF. The CDR3 nucleotides read TGTGCCATCAGTGAGTCGAGGAGGACTCTTTACAATGAGCAGTTCTTC.

This clonotype was counted at least ten times. The chain joins TRBV6-6 to TRBJ2-2; no definite D call. The germline V gene has CDR1 MNHNY and CDR2 SVGAGI (reference sequence). The CDR3 sequence is 15 residues long. The germline V and J ends were trimmed by 2 bases and 4 bases, with 11 bases remaining between them. The CDR3 is CASSYVGSSTGELFF. For the CDR3, the DNA is TGTGCCAGCAGTTACGTGGGGTCCAGCACCGGGGAGCTGTTTTTT.

The CDR3, as DNA: TGTGCCAGTAGTCGAGGGACTAGCGGAGCGATCTACAATGAGCAGTTCTTC. This translates into CASSRGTSGAIYNEQFF. The chain has TRBV19 and TRBJ2-1; 11 bases are shared with TRBD2. The germline CDR1 and CDR2 sequences are LNHDA and SQIVND (reference sequence). CDR3 length: 17 residues. After removal of 5 bases from V and 3 bases from J, the junction contained 9 bases not matched to a gene.

This clonotype was detected ten times or more. The chain links TRBV7-8 to TRBJ2-5; 7 nucleotides align to TRBD2. The V segment lost 3 bases and the J segment 6 bases; nucleotides outside the gene matches: 4. The CDR3 loop spans 13 amino acids. CDR1 is SGHVS and CDR2 is FQNEAQ in the germline V gene. CDR3 loop: CASSLGGLKTQYF. The CDR3 coding sequence is TGTGCCAGCAGCTTGGGGGGGTTGAAGACCCAGTACTTC.

This clonotype has ten or more counts. This chain connects TRBV12-3 or TRBV12-4 to TRBJ2-3, with 9 bases identical to TRBD2. This CDR3 region has 16 residues. Trimming cost V 5 bases and J 4 bases; bases outside gene matches: 10. As DNA, the CDR3 is TGTGCCAGCAGTCCCCAGGGCGGGAGGGACGCAGATACGCAGTATTTT. Protein sequence: CASSPQGGRDADTQYF.

This clonotype was detected a few times. The genes are TRBV7-8 and TRBJ1-6, with 7 nucleotides matching TRBD1. The length of the CDR3 is 16 residues. J gave up 4 bases and V 5 bases, and 8 bases lay outside the gene matches. CDR1 and CDR2 (germline): SGHVS, FQNEAQ. In DNA, the CDR3 is TGTGCCAGCAGCCCCCGTCAGGGGGGATATAATTCACCCCTCCACTTT. It specifies CASSPRQGGYNSPLHF.

The chain has TRBV14 and TRBJ2-2; 12 nucleotides agree with TRBD2. V dropped 3 bases and J dropped 0; count of bases not matched to a gene: 2. Germline V gives CDR1 SGHDN, CDR2 FVKESK. This CDR3 is 17 amino acids long. The CDR3: CASSHRLAGANTGELFF. CDR3 sequence (DNA): TGTGCCAGCAGCCACAGACTAGCGGGAGCGAACACCGGGGAGCTGTTTTTT.

This clonotype came up many times. The chain has TRBV29-1 and TRBJ2-1; 14 bases agree with TRBD2. This CDR3 spans 19 amino acids. V shed 1 base, J shed 4 bases, and the junction held 12 bases outside the gene matches. In germline, CDR1 is SQVTM, CDR2 ANQGSEA. The CDR3 DNA reads as TGCAGCGTTGAAGGGATGACTAGCGGGAGGGCCTTGGGTTACAATGAGCAGTTCTTC. It codes for CSVEGMTSGRALGYNEQFF.

This clonotype was picked up many times. V is TRBV30 and J is TRBJ2-2; no clear D. Looked up from germline, CDR1 is GTSNPN and CDR2 is SVGIG (reference sequence). This CDR3 region has 12 residues. Trimming cost V 5 bases and J 7 bases, with 11 bases left between them. The DNA for the CDR3 is TGTGCCTGGTCTCTAGGTCTCGGGGAGCTGTTTTTT. The encoded protein is CAWSLGLGELFF.

The J gene is TRBJ2-1, the V gene TRBV5-1; possibly TRBD1 for D (5 bases). Germline loops: CDR1 SGHRS, CDR2 YFSETQ. This CDR3 comprises 15 residues. V lost 0 bases, J lost 9 bases, and 16 bases lay in between. CDR3 coding DNA: TGCGCCAGCAGCTTGGGGGGCAGGGCCCCGAGTGAGCAGTTCTTC. Protein product: CASSLGGRAPSEQFF.

V gene TRBV27 combines with J gene TRBJ2-5; 7 bases fit TRBD1. CDR1 is MNHEY and CDR2 is SMNVEV in the germline V gene (reference sequence). The CDR3 sequence is 14 residues long. Unmatched junction bases numbered 8, after V lost 5 bases and J lost 5 bases. CDR3 bases: TGTGCCAGCAGTCCCGGGACAGTGCGGGAGACCCAGTACTTC. It translates to CASSPGTVRETQYF.